This TCR beta chain was identified in a study of PD-1 blockade in classical Hodgkin lymphoma. Study at large: Nivolumab 3 mg/kg was given intravenously every 2 weeks.

The data were produced by immunoSEQ multiplex PCR, yet TCRdb's version contains in-frame clones alone and is incomplete. The sample includes about 75,000 clones, around 93% of them seen just once. This CDR3 is built from 13 residues. The V end was cut by 4 bases, the J end by 3 bases, with 7 bases between. Per the germline V gene, CDR1 is SNHLY and CDR2 is FYNNEI. All trial patients relapsed after autologous stem cell transplantation. Comment on this clone: Its antigen is not known.

General observations from the study: There was a significant rise in CD4+ TCR diversity by C4D1, with no such rise for CD8+. Baseline TCR diversity was reportedly lower in newly diagnosed patients than in healthy donors. It was reported as lower still in relapsed/refractory patients. Baseline diversity resembling that of newly diagnosed patients was seen in complete responders.

The sequences come from peripheral blood mononuclear cells (PBMCs), collected at baseline. The chain carries TRBV2 and TRBJ1-5; D is uncertain. This clonotype originated in a human donor with classical Hodgkin lymphoma. In nucleotides, the CDR3 is TGTGCCAGCAGTGCGGTCTCCAATCAGCCCCAGCATTTT. This codes for CASSAVSNQPQHF.